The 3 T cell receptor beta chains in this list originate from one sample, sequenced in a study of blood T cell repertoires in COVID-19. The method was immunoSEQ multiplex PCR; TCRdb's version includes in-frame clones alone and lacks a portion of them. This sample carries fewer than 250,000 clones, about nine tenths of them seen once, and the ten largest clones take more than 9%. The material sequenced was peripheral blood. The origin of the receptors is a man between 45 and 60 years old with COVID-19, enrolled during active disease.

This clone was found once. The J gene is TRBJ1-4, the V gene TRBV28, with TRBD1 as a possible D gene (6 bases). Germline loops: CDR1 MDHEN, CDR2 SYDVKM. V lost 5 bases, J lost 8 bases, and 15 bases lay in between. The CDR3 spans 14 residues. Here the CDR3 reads CASSAGAIGEKLFF. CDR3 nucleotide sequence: TGTGCCAGCAGTGCAGGGGCAATCGGGGAAAAACTGTTTTTT. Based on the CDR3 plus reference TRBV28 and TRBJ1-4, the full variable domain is DVKVTQSSRYLVKRTGEKVFLECVQDMDHENMFWYRQDPGLGLRLIYFSYDVKMKEKGDIPEGYSVSREKKERFSLILESASTNQTSMYLCASSAGAIGEKLFFGSGTQLSVL.

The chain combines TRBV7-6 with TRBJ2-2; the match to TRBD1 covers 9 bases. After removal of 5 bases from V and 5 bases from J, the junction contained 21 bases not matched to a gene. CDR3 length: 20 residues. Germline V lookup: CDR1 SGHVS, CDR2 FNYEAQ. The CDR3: CASSLQYRKGQGRWTGELFF. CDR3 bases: TGTGCCAGCAGCCTACAGTACCGAAAGGGACAGGGAAGATGGACCGGGGAGCTGTTTTTT.

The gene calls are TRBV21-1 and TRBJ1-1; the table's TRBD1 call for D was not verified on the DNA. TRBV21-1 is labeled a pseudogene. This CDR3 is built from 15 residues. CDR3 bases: TGTGCCAGCAGCAAAGGGACAGGGGTGAACACTGAAGCTTTCTTT. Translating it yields CASSKGTGVNTEAFF.